The text below deals with one T cell receptor beta chain. The antigen is unknown. The donors were in the roughly 130-subject validation cohort; that cohort was separate from the roughly 620-subject first cohort. After removal of 2 bases from V and 3 bases from J, the junction contained 3 bases not matched to a gene. The length of the CDR3 is 14 residues. Germline values: CDR1 SNHLY, CDR2 FYNNEI. This table comes from immunoSEQ multiplex PCR, and its TCRdb copy is limited to in-frame clones, with some not included. The table records some 200,000 clones, around nine tenths of them present only once. This specimen comes from a study of cytomegalovirus exposure and HLA in healthy donors. Study-wide results and caveats: Reports credit the classifier with highly specific, highly sensitive diagnosis of cytomegalovirus status. Subsequent analysis showed first-cohort TCR clusters tending to co-occur in approximately 120 validation repertoires.

V usage is TRBV2 and J usage is TRBJ1-2, with 7 bases matching TRBD1. The sequenced sample was PBMCs. The origin of this receptor is a man between 25 and 39 years old in good health and CMV-seropositive. For the CDR3, the DNA is TGTGCCAGCAGTGAATCAACAGGGGACTATGGCTACACCTTC. Translation gives CASSESTGDYGYTF.